This T cell receptor beta chain was retrieved from a study of cytotoxic CD8 clonotypes in ibrutinib-treated CLL. A 1 in 200,000 to 1 in 1 million T cell depth was the sequencing target. Clones were sequenced by immunoSEQ multiplex PCR, and TCRdb holds only the in-frame ones, with some missing. The sample holds some 200,000 clones; approximately 72% are singletons and the top ten take roughly 12%. Germline loops: CDR1 SGHTA, CDR2 FQGNSA. The CDR3 length is 18 residues. Trimming cost V 4 bases and J 0 bases; bases outside gene matches: 7. The source material was PBMCs, sampled after 24 months of ibrutinib treatment. The chain has TRBV7-2 and TRBJ2-3, with 13 bases lining up with TRBD2. The sequence was obtained from a human donor with chronic lymphocytic leukemia. This chain's CDR3 is CASSWGLAGRKSTDTQYF. CDR3 DNA sequence: TGTGCCAGCAGCTGGGGACTAGCGGGACGAAAAAGCACAGATACGCAGTATTTT.